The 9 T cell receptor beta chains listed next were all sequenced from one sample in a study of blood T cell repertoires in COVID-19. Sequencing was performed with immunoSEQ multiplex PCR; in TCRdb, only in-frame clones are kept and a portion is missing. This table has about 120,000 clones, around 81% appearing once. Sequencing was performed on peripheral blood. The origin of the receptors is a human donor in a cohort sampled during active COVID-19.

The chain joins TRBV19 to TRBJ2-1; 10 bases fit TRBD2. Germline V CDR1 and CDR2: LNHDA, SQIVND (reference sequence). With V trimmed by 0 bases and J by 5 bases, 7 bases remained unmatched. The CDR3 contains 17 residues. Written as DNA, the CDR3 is TGTGCCAGTAGTATAGATCAGCTAGCGGGAGTCAACAATGAGCAGTTCTTC. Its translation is CASSIDQLAGVNNEQFF.

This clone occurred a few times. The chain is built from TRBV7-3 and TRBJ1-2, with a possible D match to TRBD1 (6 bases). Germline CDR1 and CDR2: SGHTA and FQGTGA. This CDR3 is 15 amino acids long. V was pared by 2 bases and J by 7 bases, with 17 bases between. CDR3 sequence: CASSLRPLQGSGYTF. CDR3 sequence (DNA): TGTGCCAGCAGCTTACGACCACTACAGGGTTCTGGCTACACCTTC.

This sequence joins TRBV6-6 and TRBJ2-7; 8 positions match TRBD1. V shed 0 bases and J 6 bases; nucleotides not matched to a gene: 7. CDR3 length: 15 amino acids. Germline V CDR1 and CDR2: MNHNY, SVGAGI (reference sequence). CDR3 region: CASSYSRTGPLEQYF. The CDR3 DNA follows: TGTGCCAGCAGTTACTCACGGACAGGGCCCCTCGAGCAGTACTTC.

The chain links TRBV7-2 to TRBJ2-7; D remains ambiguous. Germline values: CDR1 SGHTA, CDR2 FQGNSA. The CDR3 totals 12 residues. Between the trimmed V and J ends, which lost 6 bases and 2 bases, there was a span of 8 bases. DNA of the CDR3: TGTGCCAGCAGACGTGACACCTACGAGCAGTACTTC. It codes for CASRRDTYEQYF.

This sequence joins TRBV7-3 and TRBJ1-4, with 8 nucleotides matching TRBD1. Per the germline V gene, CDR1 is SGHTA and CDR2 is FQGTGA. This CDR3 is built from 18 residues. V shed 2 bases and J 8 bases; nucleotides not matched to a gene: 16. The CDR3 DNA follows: TGTGCCAGCAGCTTACCGCCCGCAGCAGGGGGCTCGAAAGAAAAACTGTTTTTT. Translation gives CASSLPPAAGGSKEKLFF. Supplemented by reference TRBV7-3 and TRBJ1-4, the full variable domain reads GAGVSQTPSNKVTEKGKYVELRCDPISGHTALYWYRQSLGQGPEFLIYFQGTGAADDSGLPNDRFFAVRPEGSVSTLKIQRTERGDSAVYLCASSLPPAAGGSKEKLFFGSGTQLSVL.

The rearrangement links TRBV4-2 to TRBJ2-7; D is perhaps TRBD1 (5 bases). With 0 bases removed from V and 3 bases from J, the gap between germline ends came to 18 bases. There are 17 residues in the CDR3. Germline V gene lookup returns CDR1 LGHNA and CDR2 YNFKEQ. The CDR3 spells CASSQEGLDSGFYEQYF. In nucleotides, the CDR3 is TGTGCCAGCAGCCAAGAAGGTTTAGACTCAGGGTTCTACGAGCAGTACTTC.

The CDR3 loop reads CASSSQTGRGSEQYF. The CDR3 DNA follows: TGTGCCAGCAGCTCCCAGACTGGCAGGGGATCCGAGCAGTACTTC. The chain recombines TRBV7-2 with TRBJ2-7; D perhaps matches TRBD1 (6 bases). Germline V gene data show CDR1 as SGHTA and CDR2 as FQGNSA. Trimming shortened V by 4 bases and J by 6 bases, and 19 bases separated the two germline ends. There are 15 residues in the CDR3. The full variable domain, with the rest looked up from reference TRBV7-2 and TRBJ2-7, is GAGVSQSPSNKVTEKGKDVELRCDPISGHTALYWYRQSLGQGLEFLIYFQGNSAPDKSGLPSDRFSAERTGGSVSTLTIQRTQQEDSAVYLCASSSQTGRGSEQYFGPGTRLTVT.

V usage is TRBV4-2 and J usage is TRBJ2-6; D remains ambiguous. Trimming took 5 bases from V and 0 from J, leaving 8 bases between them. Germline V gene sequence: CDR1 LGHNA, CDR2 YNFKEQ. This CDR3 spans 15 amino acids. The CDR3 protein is CASSTRSSGANVLTF. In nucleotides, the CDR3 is TGTGCCAGCAGCACTCGAAGCTCTGGGGCCAACGTCCTGACTTTC.

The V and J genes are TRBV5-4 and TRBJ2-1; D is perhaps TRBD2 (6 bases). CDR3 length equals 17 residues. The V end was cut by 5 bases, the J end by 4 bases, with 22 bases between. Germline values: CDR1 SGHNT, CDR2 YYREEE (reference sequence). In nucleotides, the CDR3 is TGTGCCAGCAGTTCAGGAGGGGCTGGCGGATTTTACAATGAGCAGTTCTTC. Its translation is CASSSGGAGGFYNEQFF.